These 10 T cell receptor beta chains were sequenced from one sample in a study of control samples from healthy donors and cancer patients. Data came from immunoSEQ multiplex PCR; TCRdb stores just in-frame clones and leaves some out. The data hold 150,000 to 200,000 clones, with 91% observed a single time. The material sequenced was blood. The receptors stem from a young woman in good health.

In nucleotides, the CDR3 is TGTGCTAGTGGTTTGACAGGGGGCGACGAGCAGTACTTC. It encodes CASGLTGGDEQYF. This chain connects TRBV12-5 to TRBJ2-7, with 9 bases identical to TRBD1. The CDR3 has 13 residues. V shed 2 bases, J shed 5 bases, and the junction held 1 base outside the gene matches. The germline CDR1 and CDR2 sequences are LGHNT and FRNRAP.

This chain links TRBV6-5 with TRBJ1-4; TRBD1 aligns across 11 bases. This CDR3 spans 14 amino acids. In germline, CDR1 is MNHEY, CDR2 SVGAGI. Unmatched junction bases numbered 2, after V lost 5 bases and J lost 6 bases. The CDR3: CASSPGQGDEKLFF. CDR3 DNA sequence: TGTGCCAGCAGTCCGGGACAGGGGGATGAAAAACTGTTTTTT.

In the case of this clone: This sample also contains other DNA sequences that code for the same CDR3. The gene calls are TRBV28 and TRBJ1-4, with D tentatively TRBD1 (5 bases). Germline lookup yields CDR1 MDHEN and CDR2 SYDVKM. This CDR3 contains 14 residues. Deletions cut 5 bases from V and 1 base from J, with 8 bases between. CDR3 region: CASSRGVTNEKLFF. The CDR3 DNA reads TGTGCCAGCAGTCGAGGGGTAACTAATGAAAAACTGTTTTTT.

The genes are TRBV6-4 and TRBJ2-3; TRBD1 matches 11 bases. This CDR3 is 16 amino acids long. Germline values: CDR1 MRHNA, CDR2 SNTAGT. J was trimmed by 4 bases and V by 0 bases; bases with no gene match: 3. The CDR3 reads CASSDSRTGGPDTQYF. The DNA for the CDR3 is TGTGCCAGCAGTGACTCGAGGACAGGGGGCCCAGATACGCAGTATTTT.

J is TRBJ1-5 and V is TRBV9, with D possibly TRBD1 on 6 matching bases. Germline V CDR1 and CDR2: SGDLS, YYNGEE. The CDR3 is made up of 14 amino acids. V shed 2 bases and J shed 7 bases, with 13 bases lying between them. CDR3 in amino acids: CASSVGGAGQPQHF. CDR3 nucleotide sequence: TGTGCCAGCAGCGTCGGGGGCGCGGGGCAGCCCCAGCATTTT.

The rearrangement uses TRBV15 and TRBJ2-5, with D possibly TRBD2 on 6 matching bases. V was shortened by 0 bases and J by 5 bases, with 13 bases between the two germline ends. The CDR3 consists of 15 residues. Germline CDR1 is LNHNV and CDR2 is YYDKDF (reference sequence). The CDR3 nucleotides are TGTGCCACCAGCAGAGATCTGGGAGGTGTGGAGACCCAGTACTTC. Its protein is CATSRDLGGVETQYF.

The chain uses TRBV19 and TRBJ1-2; TRBD1 aligns across 10 bases. CDR1 and CDR2 (germline): LNHDA, SQIVND (reference sequence). V lost 5 bases, J lost 7 bases, and 7 bases stayed unmatched. This CDR3 comprises 14 residues. The CDR3 spells CASSLRQGARGYTF. CDR3 nucleotide sequence: TGTGCCAGTAGTCTACGACAGGGGGCGCGTGGCTACACCTTC.

This chain links TRBV27 with TRBJ1-1; D uncertain. The CDR3 consists of 12 residues. Germline CDR1 is MNHEY and CDR2 is SMNVEV (reference sequence). V was clipped by 6 bases and J by 0 bases, with 5 bases between them. The CDR3 DNA is TGTGCCAGCAGGACGGTGAACACTGAAGCTTTCTTT. Its protein is CASRTVNTEAFF.

The rearrangement joins TRBV30 to TRBJ2-7; TRBD1 matches at 7 bases. CDR3 length: 15 residues. Germline values: CDR1 GTSNPN, CDR2 SVGIG (reference sequence). The ends lost 1 base at V and 5 bases at J; junction bases unmatched: 11. Here the CDR3 reads CAWSAAPGQINEQYF. CDR3 coding DNA: TGTGCCTGGAGTGCCGCCCCGGGACAGATCAACGAGCAGTACTTC.

Comment on this clone: Other DNA sequences within the sample encode an identical CDR3. The chain uses TRBV5-6 and TRBJ1-5; no clear D gene. Germline V CDR1 and CDR2: SGHDT, YYEEEE. This CDR3 spans 14 amino acids. The V end lost 0 bases, the J end lost 2 bases, and 6 bases lay between the germline ends. CDR3: CASSLGGGNQPQHF. The CDR3 bases are TGTGCCAGCAGCTTGGGGGGAGGCAATCAGCCCCAGCATTTT. Combining the CDR3 with reference TRBV5-6 and TRBJ1-5 gives the whole variable domain DAGVTQSPTHLIKTRGQQVTLRCSPKSGHDTVSWYQQALGQGPQFIFQYYEEEERQRGNFPDRFSGHQFPNYSSELNVNALLLGDSALYLCASSLGGGNQPQHFGDGTRLSIL.